This TCR beta chain was observed in a study of blood T cell repertoires in COVID-19. The CDR3 loop spans 14 amino acids. From germline, CDR1 is MNHEY and CDR2 SMNVEV (reference sequence). V lost 5 bases and J lost 0, with 8 bases in between. In the source study's methods: Cell counts per sample came from amplifying reference gene primers. The protocol was immunoSEQ multiplex PCR, while the TCRdb copy is restricted to in-frame clones and leaves out a portion. For V, J and clone size, that table is used; D and trimming come from the DNA. This sample has 150,000 to 200,000 clones, with roughly 87% found just once. Recovery among Cohort 3 donors was established by two negative PCRs, clearance, or symptom resolution. About this clone itself: Within the sample, other DNA sequences also encode this same CDR3.

The rearrangement joins TRBV27 to TRBJ1-5, with a weak D call TRBD1 (5 bases). The sequencing input was PBMCs or T cells enriched from blood (not recorded which). This receptor was identified in a woman in her 50s who had recovered from COVID-19. The chain's CDR3 is CASSPDSSNQPQHF. In nucleotides, the CDR3 is TGTGCCAGCAGTCCCGACAGTAGCAATCAGCCCCAGCATTTT.